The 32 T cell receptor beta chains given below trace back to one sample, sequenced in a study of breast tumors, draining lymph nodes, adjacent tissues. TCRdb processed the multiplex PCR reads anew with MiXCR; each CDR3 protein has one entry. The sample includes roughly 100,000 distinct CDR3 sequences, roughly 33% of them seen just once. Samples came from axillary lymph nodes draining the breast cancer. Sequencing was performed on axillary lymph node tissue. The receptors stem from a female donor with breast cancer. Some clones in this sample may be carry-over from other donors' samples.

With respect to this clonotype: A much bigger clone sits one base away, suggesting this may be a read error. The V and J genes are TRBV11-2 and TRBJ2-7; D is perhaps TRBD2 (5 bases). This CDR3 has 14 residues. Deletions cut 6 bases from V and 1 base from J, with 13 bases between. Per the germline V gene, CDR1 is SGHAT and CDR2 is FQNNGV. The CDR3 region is CASSLSWESYEQYF. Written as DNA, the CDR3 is TGTGCCAGCAGTCTTTCTTGGGAGTCCTACGAGCAGTACTTC.

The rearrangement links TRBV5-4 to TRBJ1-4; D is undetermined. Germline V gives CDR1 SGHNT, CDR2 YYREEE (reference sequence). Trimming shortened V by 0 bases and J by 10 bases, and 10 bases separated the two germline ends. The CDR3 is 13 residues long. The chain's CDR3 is CASSLGTGTKLFF. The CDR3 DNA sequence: TGTGCCAGCAGCTTGGGAACGGGTACAAAACTGTTTTTT.

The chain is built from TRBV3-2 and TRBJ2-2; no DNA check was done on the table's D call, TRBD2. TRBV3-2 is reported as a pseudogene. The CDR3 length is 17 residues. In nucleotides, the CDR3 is TGTGCCAGCAGCCAAGGTCTAGCGGGGGTCGAACACCGGGAAGCTGTTTTT. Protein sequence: CASSQGLAGVEHREAVF.

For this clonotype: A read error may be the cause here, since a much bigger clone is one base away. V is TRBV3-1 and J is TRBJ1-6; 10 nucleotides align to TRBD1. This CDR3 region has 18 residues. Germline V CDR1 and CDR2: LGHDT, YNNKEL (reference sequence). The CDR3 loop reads CPSSLRTGGSSYNSPLHF. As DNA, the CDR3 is TGTCCCAGCAGCCTAAGGACAGGGGGTTCCTCCTATAATTCACCCCTCCACTTT.

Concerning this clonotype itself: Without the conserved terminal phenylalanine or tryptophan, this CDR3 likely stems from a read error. DNA for the CDR3: TGTGCCAGCAGCTTTGGACAGGGAATTAGTCAGCTCCAGCATCTT. Translated, it gives CASSFGQGISQLQHL. The rearrangement uses TRBV11-2 and TRBJ1-5; 8 bases match TRBD1. Per the germline V gene, CDR1 is SGHAT and CDR2 is FQNNGV. The CDR3 has 15 residues.

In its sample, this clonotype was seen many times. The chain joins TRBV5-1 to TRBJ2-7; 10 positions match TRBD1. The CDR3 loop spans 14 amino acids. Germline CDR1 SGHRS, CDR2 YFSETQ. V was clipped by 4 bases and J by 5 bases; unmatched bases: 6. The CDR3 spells CASSGGQGFHEQYF. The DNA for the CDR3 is TGCGCCAGCAGCGGGGGACAGGGGTTCCACGAGCAGTACTTC. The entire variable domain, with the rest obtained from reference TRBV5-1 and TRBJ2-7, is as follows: KAGVTQTPRYLIKTRGQQVTLSCSPISGHRSVSWYQQTPGQGLQFLFEYFSETQRNKGNFPGRFSGRQFSNSRSEMNVSTLELGDSALYLCASSGGQGFHEQYFGPGTRLTVT.

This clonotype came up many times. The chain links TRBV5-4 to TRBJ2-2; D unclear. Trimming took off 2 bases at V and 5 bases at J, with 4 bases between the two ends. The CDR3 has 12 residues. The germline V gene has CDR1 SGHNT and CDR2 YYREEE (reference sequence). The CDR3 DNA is TGTGCCAGCAGCTTAACAACCGGGGAGCTGTTTTTT. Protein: CASSLTTGELFF.

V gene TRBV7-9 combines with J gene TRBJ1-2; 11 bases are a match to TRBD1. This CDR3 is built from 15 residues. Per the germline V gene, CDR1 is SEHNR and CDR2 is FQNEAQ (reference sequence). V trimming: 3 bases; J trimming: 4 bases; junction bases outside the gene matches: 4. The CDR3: CASSLGTGGGYGYTF. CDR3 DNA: TGTGCCAGCAGCTTGGGGACAGGGGGTGGCTATGGCTACACCTTC. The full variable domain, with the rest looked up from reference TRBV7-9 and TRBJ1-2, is DTGVSQNPRHKITKRGQNVTFRCDPISEHNRLYWYRQTLGQGPEFLTYFQNEAQLEKSRLLSDRFSAERPKGSFSTLEIQRTEQGDSAMYLCASSLGTGGGYGYTFGSGTRLTVV.

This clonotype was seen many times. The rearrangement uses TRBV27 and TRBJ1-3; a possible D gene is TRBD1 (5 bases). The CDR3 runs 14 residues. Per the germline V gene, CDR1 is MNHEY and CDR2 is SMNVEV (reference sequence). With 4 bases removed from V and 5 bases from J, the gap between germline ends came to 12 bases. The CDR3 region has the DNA TGTGCCAGCAGTTCGACCAGGGATCGAAACACCATATATTTT. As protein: CASSSTRDRNTIYF.

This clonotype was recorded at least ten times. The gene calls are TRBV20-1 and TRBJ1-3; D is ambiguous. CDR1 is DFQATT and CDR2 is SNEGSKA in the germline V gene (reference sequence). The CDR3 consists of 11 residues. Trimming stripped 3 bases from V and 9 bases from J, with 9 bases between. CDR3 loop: CSASDLTTIYF. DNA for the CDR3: TGCAGTGCTAGCGACCTGACCACCATATATTTT.

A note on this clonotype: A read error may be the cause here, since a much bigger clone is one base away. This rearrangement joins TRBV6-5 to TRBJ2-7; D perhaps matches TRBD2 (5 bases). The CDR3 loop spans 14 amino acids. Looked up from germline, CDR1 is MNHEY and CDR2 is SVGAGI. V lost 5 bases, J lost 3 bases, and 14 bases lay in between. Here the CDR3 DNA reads TGTGCCAGCAGTCACGGTTGGAGCGGCTACGAGCAGTACTTC. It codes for CASSHGWSGYEQYF.

The CDR3 sequence is CSVEGGGANEQFF. Here the CDR3 DNA reads TGCAGCGTTGAAGGCGGGGGGGCAAATGAGCAGTTCTTC. The V gene is TRBV29-1, the J gene TRBJ2-1; the match to TRBD2 covers 9 bases. Germline CDR1 is SQVTM and CDR2 is ANQGSEA. V was pared by 1 base and J by 7 bases, with 2 bases of the junction left unmatched. The CDR3 has 13 residues.

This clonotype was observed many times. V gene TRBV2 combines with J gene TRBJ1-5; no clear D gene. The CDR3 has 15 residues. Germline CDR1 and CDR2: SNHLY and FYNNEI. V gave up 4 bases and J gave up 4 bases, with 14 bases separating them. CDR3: CASSGGFDFNQPQHF. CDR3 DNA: TGTGCCAGCAGTGGGGGATTTGATTTTAATCAGCCCCAGCATTTT.

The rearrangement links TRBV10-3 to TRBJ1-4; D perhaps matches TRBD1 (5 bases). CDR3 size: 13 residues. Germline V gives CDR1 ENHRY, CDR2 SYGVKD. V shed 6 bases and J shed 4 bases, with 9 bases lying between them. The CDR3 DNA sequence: TGTGCCATCAGGGGGGGAGTTAATGAAAAACTGTTTTTT. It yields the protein CAIRGGVNEKLFF.

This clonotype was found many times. For the CDR3, the DNA is TGTGCCAGCAGCGGAGGACAGGTGAATAATTCACCCCTCCACTTT. Its translation is CASSGGQVNNSPLHF. The genes are TRBV5-5 and TRBJ1-6; TRBD1 matches at 7 bases. V trimming: 4 bases; J trimming: 5 bases; junction bases outside the gene matches: 6. CDR1 SGHKS and CDR2 YYEKEE come from the germline V gene (reference sequence). The CDR3 spans 15 residues. Drawing the rest from reference TRBV5-5 and TRBJ1-6, the complete variable domain is DAGVTQSPTHLIKTRGQQVTLRCSPISGHKSVSWYQQVLGQGPQFIFQYYEKEERGRGNFPDRFSARQFPNYSSELNVNALLLGDSALYLCASSGGQVNNSPLHFGNGTRLTVT.

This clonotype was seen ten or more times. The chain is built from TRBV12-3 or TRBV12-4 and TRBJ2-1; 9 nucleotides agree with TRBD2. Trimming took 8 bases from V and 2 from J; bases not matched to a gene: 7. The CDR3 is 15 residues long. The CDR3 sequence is CASSSAGGTYNEQFF. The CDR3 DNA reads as TGTGCCAGCTCATCAGCGGGGGGTACCTACAATGAGCAGTTCTTC.

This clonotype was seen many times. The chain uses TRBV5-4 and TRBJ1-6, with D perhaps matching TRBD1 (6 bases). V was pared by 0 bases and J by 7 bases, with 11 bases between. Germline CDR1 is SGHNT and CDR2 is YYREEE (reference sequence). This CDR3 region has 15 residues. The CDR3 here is CASSLDRALNSPLHF. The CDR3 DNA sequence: TGTGCCAGCAGCTTGGACAGGGCTTTAAATTCACCCCTCCACTTT.

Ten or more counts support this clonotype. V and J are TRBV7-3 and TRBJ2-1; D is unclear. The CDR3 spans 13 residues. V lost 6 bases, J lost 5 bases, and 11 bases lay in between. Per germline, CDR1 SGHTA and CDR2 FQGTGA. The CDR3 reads CASRGSVDNEQFF. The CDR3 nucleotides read TGTGCCAGCAGAGGATCGGTTGACAATGAGCAGTTCTTC.

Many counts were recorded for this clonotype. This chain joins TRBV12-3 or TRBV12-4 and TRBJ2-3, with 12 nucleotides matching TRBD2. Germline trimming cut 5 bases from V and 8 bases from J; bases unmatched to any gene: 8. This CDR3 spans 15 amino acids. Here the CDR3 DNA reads TGTGCCAGCAGTCAAACTAGCGGGGGGCTGGCTACGCAGTATTTT. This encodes CASSQTSGGLATQYF.

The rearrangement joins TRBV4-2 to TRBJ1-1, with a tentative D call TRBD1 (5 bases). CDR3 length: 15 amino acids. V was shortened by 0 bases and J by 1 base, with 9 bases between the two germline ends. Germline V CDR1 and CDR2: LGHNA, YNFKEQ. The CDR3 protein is CASSQDRQRNTEAFF. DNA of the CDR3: TGTGCCAGCAGCCAAGATCGACAGCGGAACACTGAAGCTTTCTTT.

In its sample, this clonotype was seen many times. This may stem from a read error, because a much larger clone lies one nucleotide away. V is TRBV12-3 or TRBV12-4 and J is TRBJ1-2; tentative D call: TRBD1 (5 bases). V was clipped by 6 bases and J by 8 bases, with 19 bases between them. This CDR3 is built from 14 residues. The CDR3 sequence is CASSCGQGRRGYTF. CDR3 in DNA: TGTGCCAGCAGCTGCGGGCAGGGTCGAAGAGGCTACACCTTC.

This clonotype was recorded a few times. The CDR3 reads CSATNWGAATTGELFF. For the CDR3, the DNA is TGCAGTGCAACAAACTGGGGGGCTGCGACCACCGGGGAGCTGTTTTTT. This rearrangement joins TRBV20-1 to TRBJ2-2; D tentatively fits TRBD1 or TRBD2 (6 bases each). The V gene's germline CDR1 is DFQATT and CDR2 SNEGSKA (reference sequence). Between the trimmed V and J ends, which lost 6 bases and 4 bases, there was a span of 21 bases. CDR3 length equals 16 residues.

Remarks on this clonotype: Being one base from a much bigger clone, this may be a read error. This CDR3 reads CPSSQGPEQYF. The CDR3 DNA follows: TGTCCCAGCAGCCAAGGGCCCGAGCAGTACTTC. The chain joins TRBV3-1 to TRBJ2-7; no firm D call. The germline V gene has CDR1 LGHDT and CDR2 YNNKEL (reference sequence). This CDR3 is 11 amino acids long.

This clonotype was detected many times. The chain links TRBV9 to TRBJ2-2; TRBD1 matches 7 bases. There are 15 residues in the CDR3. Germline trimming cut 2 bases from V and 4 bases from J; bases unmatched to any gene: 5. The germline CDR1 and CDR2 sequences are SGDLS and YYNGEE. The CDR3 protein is CASSVLGQRTGELFF. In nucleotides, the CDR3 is TGTGCCAGCAGCGTCCTGGGACAGCGCACCGGGGAGCTGTTTTTT.

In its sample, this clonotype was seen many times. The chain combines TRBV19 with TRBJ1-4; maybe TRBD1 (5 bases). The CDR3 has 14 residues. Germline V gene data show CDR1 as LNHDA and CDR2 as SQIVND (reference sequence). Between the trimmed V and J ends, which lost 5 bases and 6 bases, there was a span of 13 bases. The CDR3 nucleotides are TGTGCCAGTAGTGTTAGACAGTGGGATGAAAAACTGTTTTTT. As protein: CASSVRQWDEKLFF.

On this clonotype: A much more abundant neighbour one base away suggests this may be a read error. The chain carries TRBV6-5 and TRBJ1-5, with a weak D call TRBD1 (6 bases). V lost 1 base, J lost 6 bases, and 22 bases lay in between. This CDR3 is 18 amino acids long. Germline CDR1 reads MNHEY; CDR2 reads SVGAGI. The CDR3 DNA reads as TGTGCCAGCAGTTACTATCACCAAGGCCGGGACAAATGTCAGCCCCAGCATTTT. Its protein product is CASSYYHQGRDKCQPQHF.

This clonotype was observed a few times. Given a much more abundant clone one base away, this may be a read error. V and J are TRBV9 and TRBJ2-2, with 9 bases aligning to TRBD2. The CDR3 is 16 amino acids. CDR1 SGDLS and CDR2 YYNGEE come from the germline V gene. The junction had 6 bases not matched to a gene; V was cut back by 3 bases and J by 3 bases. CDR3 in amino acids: CASSAIAGVDTGELFF. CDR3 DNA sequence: TGTGCCAGCAGCGCTATAGCGGGGGTGGACACCGGGGAGCTGTTTTTT.

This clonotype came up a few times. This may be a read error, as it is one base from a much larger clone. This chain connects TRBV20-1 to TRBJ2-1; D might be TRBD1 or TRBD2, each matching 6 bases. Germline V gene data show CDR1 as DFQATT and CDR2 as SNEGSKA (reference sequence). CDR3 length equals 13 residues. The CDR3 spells CTAEGGIVNAQFF. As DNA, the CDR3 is TGCACTGCGGAGGGGGGAATAGTAAATGCGCAGTTCTTC.

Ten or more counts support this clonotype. DNA of the CDR3: TGCAGTGCTAGAATCGGGACACATAACACCGGGGAGCTGTTTTTT. It specifies CSARIGTHNTGELFF. V usage is TRBV20-1 and J usage is TRBJ2-2, with D possibly TRBD1 on 6 matching bases. V gave up 2 bases and J gave up 2 bases, with 12 bases separating them. Germline V CDR1 and CDR2: DFQATT, SNEGSKA (reference sequence). This CDR3 is built from 15 residues.

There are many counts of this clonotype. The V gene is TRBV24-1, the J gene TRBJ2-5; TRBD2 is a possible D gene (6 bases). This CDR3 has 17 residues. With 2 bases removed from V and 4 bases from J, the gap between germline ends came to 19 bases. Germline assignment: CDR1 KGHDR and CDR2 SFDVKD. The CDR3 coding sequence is TGTGCCACCAGTGATTCGCTCCGACTAGGCGTCAGAGAGACCCAGTACTTC. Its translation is CATSDSLRLGVRETQYF.

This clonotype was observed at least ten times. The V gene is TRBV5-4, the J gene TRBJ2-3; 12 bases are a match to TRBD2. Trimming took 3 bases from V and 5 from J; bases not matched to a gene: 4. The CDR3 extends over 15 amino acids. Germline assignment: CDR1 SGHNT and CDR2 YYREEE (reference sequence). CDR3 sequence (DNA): TGTGCCAGCAGCTCCCTAGCGGGGGGGCAAGATACGCAGTATTTT. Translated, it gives CASSSLAGGQDTQYF.

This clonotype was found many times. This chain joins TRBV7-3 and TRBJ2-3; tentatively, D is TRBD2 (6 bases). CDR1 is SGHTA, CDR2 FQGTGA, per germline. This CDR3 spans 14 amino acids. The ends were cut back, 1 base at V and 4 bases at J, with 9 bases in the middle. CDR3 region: CASSLIGTSDTQYF. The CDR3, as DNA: TGTGCCAGCAGCTTAATCGGGACTTCAGATACGCAGTATTTT.